One sample yielded the 22 T cell receptor beta chains listed below, sequenced in a study of T cell changes during pregnancy in multiple sclerosis. Profiled with immunoSEQ multiplex PCR; TCRdb holds only in-frame clones, not every one. The sample records approximately 100,000 clones, around 91% being singletons. This specimen was peripheral blood, taken after pregnancy. The receptors were sampled from a female donor with multiple sclerosis, enrolled in a pregnancy study.

V gene TRBV2 combines with J gene TRBJ1-4; TRBD1 agrees at 9 bases. Germline V CDR1 and CDR2: SNHLY, FYNNEI. Unmatched junction bases numbered 8, after V lost 7 bases and J lost 8 bases. The CDR3 covers 14 residues. Here the CDR3 reads CASTRDREVEKLFF. CDR3 DNA: TGTGCCAGCACCAGGGACAGGGAGGTAGAAAAACTGTTTTTT.

The V call is TRBV7-9, the J call TRBJ2-1; 8 bases match TRBD1. The CDR3 is 12 residues long. In germline, CDR1 is SEHNR, CDR2 FQNEAQ (reference sequence). J was trimmed by 4 bases and V by 10 bases; bases with no gene match: 3. CDR3 DNA sequence: TGTGCCACCCGGACAGGGTACAATGAGCAGTTCTTC. As protein: CATRTGYNEQFF.

The CDR3 DNA follows: TGTGCCATCAGTGAATCACAGGGGGCAGGGAGCAATCAGCCCCAGCATTTT. This encodes CAISESQGAGSNQPQHF. The chain combines TRBV10-3 with TRBJ1-5; 9 positions agree with TRBD1. The junction had 7 bases not matched to a gene; V was cut back by 3 bases and J by 1 base. Germline loops: CDR1 ENHRY, CDR2 SYGVKD. This CDR3 has 17 residues.

This clone was picked up one time. The genes are TRBV15 and TRBJ1-1; D is ambiguous. Trimming pared 3 bases from V and 0 bases from J, leaving 17 bases between. Germline V gives CDR1 LNHNV, CDR2 YYDKDF (reference sequence). The CDR3 is 17 residues long. The CDR3: CATSRADYSFMNTEAFF. The CDR3 DNA is TGTGCCACCAGCAGGGCAGACTATTCCTTCATGAACACTGAAGCTTTCTTT.

The chain combines TRBV6-1 with TRBJ2-5; 8 bases fit TRBD2. Trimming took 5 bases from V and 5 from J; bases not matched to a gene: 7. Germline-derived CDR1 and CDR2 are MNHNS and SASEGT. The CDR3 is made up of 14 amino acids. The CDR3 here is CASSSRGGWETQYF. CDR3 nucleotides: TGTGCCAGCAGTTCCCGCGGGGGGTGGGAGACCCAGTACTTC.

CDR3 nucleotides: TGTGCCAGCAGCTTGACTAGCCGTGCGGAGACCCAGTACTTC. Its translation: CASSLTSRAETQYF. The chain is built from TRBV7-2 and TRBJ2-5; TRBD2 aligns across 7 bases. In germline, CDR1 is SGHTA, CDR2 FQGNSA. V shed 3 bases, J shed 5 bases, and the junction held 6 bases outside the gene matches. There are 14 residues in the CDR3.

V usage is TRBV30 and J usage is TRBJ1-2, with TRBD1 matching 8 bases. Germline values: CDR1 GTSNPN, CDR2 SVGIG (reference sequence). With V trimmed by 6 bases and J by 5 bases, 11 bases remained unmatched. The CDR3 runs 14 residues. The CDR3, as DNA: TGTGCCTGCCGCCAGGACAGGGCGGGGTATGGCTACACCTTC. Its protein is CACRQDRAGYGYTF.

This clone was observed a handful of times. The V gene is TRBV7-3, the J gene TRBJ2-2, with unresolved D. This CDR3 region has 14 residues. The germline CDR1 and CDR2 sequences are SGHTA and FQGTGA. Trimming shortened V by 2 bases and J by 1 base, and 5 bases separated the two germline ends. The CDR3 protein is CASSLFVNTGELFF. CDR3 DNA: TGTGCCAGCAGCTTATTCGTGAACACCGGGGAGCTGTTTTTT. The whole variable domain, remainder taken from reference TRBV7-3 and TRBJ2-2, is GAGVSQTPSNKVTEKGKYVELRCDPISGHTALYWYRQSLGQGPEFLIYFQGTGAADDSGLPNDRFFAVRPEGSVSTLKIQRTERGDSAVYLCASSLFVNTGELFFGEGSRLTVL.

This clone was recorded only once. The gene calls are TRBV15 and TRBJ2-7; TRBD2 aligns across 8 bases. CDR1 and CDR2 from the germline V gene are LNHNV and YYDKDF (reference sequence). With V trimmed by 6 bases and J by 4 bases, 11 bases remained unmatched. The length of the CDR3 is 15 residues. The CDR3, as DNA: TGTGCCACCAGGCCCGCCCACGGGAGGGGATACGAGCAGTACTTC. Encoded protein: CATRPAHGRGYEQYF.

CDR3 protein: CASSGRAGGSLNTIYF. The CDR3 bases are TGTGCCAGCAGCGGACGGGCGGGGGGGTCTTTAAACACCATATATTTT. The gene calls are TRBV7-8 and TRBJ1-3; the D gene is possibly TRBD1 (5 bases). The CDR3 runs to 16 residues. Germline loops: CDR1 SGHVS, CDR2 FQNEAQ. With 5 bases removed from V and 6 bases from J, the gap between germline ends came to 20 bases.

V gene TRBV2 combines with J gene TRBJ1-4; 7 bases are shared with TRBD1. The CDR3 extends over 14 amino acids. The germline V gene has CDR1 SNHLY and CDR2 FYNNEI. J was trimmed by 5 bases and V by 8 bases; bases with no gene match: 8. DNA of the CDR3: TGTGCCAGCTCTCGGACAGGAAAGAATGAAAAACTGTTTTTT. Residues: CASSRTGKNEKLFF.

The chain recombines TRBV5-4 with TRBJ2-7, with D possibly TRBD1 on 5 matching bases. From germline, CDR1 is SGHNT and CDR2 YYREEE (reference sequence). The CDR3 length is 12 residues. Between the trimmed V and J ends, which lost 1 base and 4 bases, there was a span of 6 bases. The CDR3 spells CASSLQGYEQYF. For the CDR3, the DNA is TGTGCCAGCAGCTTGCAGGGTTACGAGCAGTACTTC.

V gene TRBV4-3 combines with J gene TRBJ1-1, with 7 bases matching TRBD1. The germline CDR1 and CDR2 sequences are LGHNA and YSLEER. CDR3 length equals 15 residues. V was pared by 4 bases and J by 1 base, with 6 bases of the junction left unmatched. The CDR3 region is CASSPRQGWNTEAFF. CDR3 nucleotides: TGCGCCAGCAGCCCGCGACAGGGCTGGAACACTGAAGCTTTCTTT.

This clone was counted a single time. One junction end disagrees with the germline gene, perhaps due to a read error. The rearrangement uses TRBV19 and TRBJ2-3; 12 bases are a match to TRBD2. This CDR3 contains 14 residues. CDR1 LNHDA and CDR2 SQIVND come from the germline V gene (reference sequence). CDR3 bases: TGTGCCAGTAGTGTCGGACTAGCGGGATCCACGCGGTATTTT. Encoded protein: CASSVGLAGSTRYF.

This chain connects TRBV2 to TRBJ2-7, with 9 positions matching TRBD2. Germline V gives CDR1 SNHLY, CDR2 FYNNEI. The CDR3 length is 14 residues. The V and J ends lost 3 bases and 5 bases, in that order; junction bases with no gene match: 5. The DNA for the CDR3 is TGTGCCAGCAGTGAGGCTAGCGGGGTCCACGAGCAGTACTTC. Its translation is CASSEASGVHEQYF.

The CDR3 loop is CASSPRQGRDTEAFF. CDR3 bases: TGTGCCAGCAGTCCAAGACAGGGGCGGGACACTGAAGCTTTCTTT. V is TRBV27 and J is TRBJ1-1, with 8 bases fitting TRBD1. The ends lost 5 bases at V and 3 bases at J; junction bases unmatched: 8. Looked up from germline, CDR1 is MNHEY and CDR2 is SMNVEV (reference sequence). This CDR3 spans 15 amino acids.

The chain joins TRBV15 to TRBJ2-1, with D maybe TRBD2 (5 bases). CDR1 is LNHNV and CDR2 is YYDKDF in the germline V gene (reference sequence). Trimming left V 0 bases short and J 10 bases short, with 13 bases between. The length of the CDR3 is 14 residues. The CDR3 DNA sequence: TGTGCCACCAGCAGAGATCTTGGGAGTTACGAGCAGTTCTTC. Its translation: CATSRDLGSYEQFF.

The genes are TRBV28 and TRBJ2-2; possible D gene TRBD1, 6 bases. The CDR3 runs to 14 residues. Germline CDR1 and CDR2: MDHEN and SYDVKM. Trimming shortened V by 8 bases and J by 1 base, and 11 bases separated the two germline ends. The CDR3 DNA follows: TGTGCCAGCCTGGGGACACTGAACACCGGGGAGCTGTTTTTT. This translates into CASLGTLNTGELFF.

The V call is TRBV6-5, the J call TRBJ2-1; a weak D match, TRBD1 (6 bases). The germline V and J ends were trimmed by 8 bases and 4 bases, with 12 bases remaining between them. The CDR3 sequence is 13 residues long. Germline V gives CDR1 MNHEY, CDR2 SVGAGI. CDR3 protein: CASRTVTYNEQFF. CDR3 DNA sequence: TGTGCCAGCCGGACAGTGACATACAATGAGCAGTTCTTC.

V and J are TRBV29-1 and TRBJ2-3, with TRBD1 matching over 7 bases. Per germline, CDR1 SQVTM and CDR2 ANQGSEA. The CDR3 spans 13 residues. The ends lost 4 bases at V and 5 bases at J; junction bases unmatched: 6. The CDR3 loop is CSVGGGAKDTQYF. CDR3 coding DNA: TGCAGCGTTGGAGGGGGCGCGAAAGATACGCAGTATTTT.

The chain employs TRBV7-9 and TRBJ1-1; TRBD1 is a possible D gene (5 bases). V gave up 3 bases and J gave up 5 bases, with 7 bases separating them. The germline V gene has CDR1 SEHNR and CDR2 FQNEAQ (reference sequence). CDR3 length: 12 amino acids. This chain's CDR3 is CASSLGLTEAFF. The CDR3 nucleotides are TGTGCCAGCAGCTTGGGGCTGACTGAAGCTTTCTTT.

The chain couples TRBV7-6 to TRBJ1-1; D is unresolved. Germline lookup yields CDR1 SGHVS and CDR2 FNYEAQ. V lost 2 bases to trimming and J lost 1 base, with 11 bases between them. This CDR3 spans 15 amino acids. The CDR3 spells CASSLIQPPNTEAFF. The CDR3 nucleotides are TGTGCCAGCAGCTTAATACAGCCGCCGAACACTGAAGCTTTCTTT.